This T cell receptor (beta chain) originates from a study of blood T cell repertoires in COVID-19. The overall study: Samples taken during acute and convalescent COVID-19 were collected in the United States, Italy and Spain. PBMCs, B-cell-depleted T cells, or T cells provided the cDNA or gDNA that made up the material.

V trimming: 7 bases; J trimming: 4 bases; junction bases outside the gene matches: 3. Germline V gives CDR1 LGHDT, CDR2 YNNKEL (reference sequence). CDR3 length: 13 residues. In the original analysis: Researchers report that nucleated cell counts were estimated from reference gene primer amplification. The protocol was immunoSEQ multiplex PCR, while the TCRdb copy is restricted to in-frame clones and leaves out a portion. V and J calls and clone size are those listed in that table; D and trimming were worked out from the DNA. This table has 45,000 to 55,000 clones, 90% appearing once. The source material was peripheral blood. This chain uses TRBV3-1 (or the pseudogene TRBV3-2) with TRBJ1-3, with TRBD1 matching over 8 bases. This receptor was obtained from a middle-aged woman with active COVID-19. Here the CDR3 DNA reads TGTGCCAGCATGACAGGGGCCGGAAACACCATATATTTT. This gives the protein CASMTGAGNTIYF.